A selection of T cell receptor beta chains follows, all from one sample in a study of OX40 agonist ivuxolimab in advanced cancers. Measured with immunoSEQ multiplex PCR; TCRdb has only the in-frame clones, and not every one. The profile shows approximately 76,000 clones, around 88% of them singletons. Sequencing used CD4+ or CD8+ T cells sorted from blood, obtained in a trial of the OX40 agonist ivuxolimab. The receptor set was obtained from an adult with an advanced solid tumor such as melanoma, head and neck, liver or kidney cancer. Each CDR3 is given without its conserved first and last residue. Fields, in order: CDR3 length, V gene, CDR3 protein.

length: 12
V: TRBV7-8
CDR3: ASSPRQGTYEQY

length: 14
V: TRBV4-3
CDR3: ASSQETSSYNSPLH

length: 12
V: TRBV7-9
CDR3: ASSFWTSYNEQF

length: 13
V: TRBV28
CDR3: ASTTPGRGGYEQY

length: 14
V: TRBV28
CDR3: ASSYGTWVAKNIQY

length: 14
V: TRBV6-6
CDR3: ASSPKLAGGTGELF

length: 15
V: TRBV7-2
CDR3: ASSPNPGLGGSTAQH

length: 12
V: TRBV2
CDR3: ASLDVRSGYGYT

length: 12
V: TRBV28
CDR3: ASRIGQLNSPLH

length: 13
V: TRBV5-4
CDR3: ASSLDRSNTGELF

length: 7
V: TRBV5-3
CDR3: ARSYEQY

length: 11
V: TRBV7-6
CDR3: ASSLAPVHEQF

length: 14
V: TRBV9
CDR3: ASSVISAGGKDTQY

length: 11
V: TRBV6-1
CDR3: ASSQDGWETQY

length: 12
V: TRBV7-7
CDR3: ASSPGAGANVLT

length: 12
V: TRBV4-1
CDR3: ASSQGPAPYEQY

length: 14
V: TRBV5-4
CDR3: ASSVLGQLANYGYT